The 5 T cell receptor beta chains below all came from one sample that was sequenced in a study of T-cell reconstitution after alpha-beta-depleted transplantation in children. The TCRbeta library incorporated unique molecular identifiers. TCRdb passed the PCR reads through MiXCR, listing each CDR3 protein once. The data hold tens of thousands of distinct CDR3 sequences, with roughly 8.7% observed a single time. The sample consisted of PBMCs, mostly from graft donor cells, taken 60 days after TCRalphabeta/CD19-depleted stem cell transplant. The receptors were gathered from a male patient between 2 and 15 years old who had a stem cell transplant for chronic granulomatous disease, so the T cells may come from the graft donor.

Concerning this clonotype: A single base separates this from a much larger clone, so it may be a read error. This chain uses TRBV20-1 with TRBJ2-7, with 8 nucleotides matching TRBD2. The CDR3 sequence is 13 residues long. Germline V gives CDR1 DFQATT, CDR2 SNEGSKA (reference sequence). After removal of 8 bases from V and 6 bases from J, the junction contained 12 bases not matched to a gene. The CDR3 protein is CSTLGLAGSEQYF. The CDR3 DNA follows: TGCAGTACTCTGGGGCTAGCGGGCTCCGAGCAGTACTTC.

This clonotype was counted ten times or more. The J gene is TRBJ1-1, the V gene TRBV7-9; 10 positions match TRBD1. The ends lost 0 bases at V and 6 bases at J; junction bases unmatched: 4. The CDR3 sequence is 15 residues long. The germline gives CDR1 SEHNR, CDR2 FQNEAQ (reference sequence). Here the CDR3 reads CASSLATGGAAEAFF. CDR3 coding DNA: TGTGCCAGCAGCTTAGCGACAGGGGGCGCGGCTGAAGCTTTCTTT.

This clonotype has only a few counts. The chain has TRBV20-1 and TRBJ2-6; a weak D match, TRBD1 (5 bases). CDR1 is DFQATT, CDR2 SNEGSKA, per germline (reference sequence). The CDR3 spans 14 residues. V was trimmed by 5 bases and J by 0 bases, leaving 8 bases between them. DNA of the CDR3: TGCAGTGCTGAAGACAGCTCTGGGGCCAACGTCCTGACTTTC. It codes for CSAEDSSGANVLTF.

In this sample, this clonotype is medium-sized. The chain recombines TRBV27 with TRBJ2-7, with TRBD2 as a possible D gene (5 bases). Per germline, CDR1 MNHEY and CDR2 SMNVEV (reference sequence). The CDR3 covers 13 residues. V was pared by 8 bases and J by 2 bases, with 13 bases between. The CDR3 region has the DNA TGTGCCAGCGCCTACAGCGGTACCTACGAGCAGTACTTC. Its translation: CASAYSGTYEQYF.

This clonotype came up many times. The rearrangement joins TRBV5-1 to TRBJ2-7, with 8 bases identical to TRBD2. V dropped 4 bases and J dropped 2; count of bases not matched to a gene: 2. CDR1 SGHRS and CDR2 YFSETQ come from the germline V gene. The CDR3 contains 13 residues. The CDR3 DNA is TGCGCCAGCAGCCGTAGCGGGACCTACGAGCAGTACTTC. It translates to CASSRSGTYEQYF.